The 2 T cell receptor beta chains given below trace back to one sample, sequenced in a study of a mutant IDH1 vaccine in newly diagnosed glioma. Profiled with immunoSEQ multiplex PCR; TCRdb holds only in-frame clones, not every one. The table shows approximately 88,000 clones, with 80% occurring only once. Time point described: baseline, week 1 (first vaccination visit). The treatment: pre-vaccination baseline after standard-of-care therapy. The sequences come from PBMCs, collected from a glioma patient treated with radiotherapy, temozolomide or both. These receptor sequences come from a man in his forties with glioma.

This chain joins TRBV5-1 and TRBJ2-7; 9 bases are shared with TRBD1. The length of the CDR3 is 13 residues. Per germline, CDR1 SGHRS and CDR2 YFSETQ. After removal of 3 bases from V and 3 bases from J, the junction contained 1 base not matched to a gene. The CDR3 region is CASSWTGVYEQYF. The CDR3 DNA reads TGCGCCAGCAGCTGGACAGGGGTCTACGAGCAGTACTTC.

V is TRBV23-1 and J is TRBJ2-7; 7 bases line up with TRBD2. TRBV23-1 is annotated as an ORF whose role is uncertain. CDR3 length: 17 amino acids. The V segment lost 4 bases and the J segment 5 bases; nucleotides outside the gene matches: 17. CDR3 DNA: TGCGCCAGCAGTCTCCCCTCGTCGGCGGGGGAAAGCAACGAGCAGTACTTC. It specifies CASSLPSSAGESNEQYF.